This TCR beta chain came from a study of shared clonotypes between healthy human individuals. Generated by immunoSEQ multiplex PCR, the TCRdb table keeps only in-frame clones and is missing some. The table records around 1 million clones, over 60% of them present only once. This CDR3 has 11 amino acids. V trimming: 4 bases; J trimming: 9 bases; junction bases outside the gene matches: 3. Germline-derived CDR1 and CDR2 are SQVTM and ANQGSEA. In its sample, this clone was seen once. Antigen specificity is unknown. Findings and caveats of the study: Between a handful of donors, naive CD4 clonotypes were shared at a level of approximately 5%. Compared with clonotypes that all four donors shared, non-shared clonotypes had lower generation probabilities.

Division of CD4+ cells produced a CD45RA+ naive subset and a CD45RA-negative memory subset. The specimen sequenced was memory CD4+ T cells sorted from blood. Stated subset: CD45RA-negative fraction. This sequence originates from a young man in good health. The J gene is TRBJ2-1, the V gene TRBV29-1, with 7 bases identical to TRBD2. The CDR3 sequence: CSVGSGIEQFF. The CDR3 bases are TGCAGCGTTGGAAGCGGGATTGAGCAGTTCTTC.